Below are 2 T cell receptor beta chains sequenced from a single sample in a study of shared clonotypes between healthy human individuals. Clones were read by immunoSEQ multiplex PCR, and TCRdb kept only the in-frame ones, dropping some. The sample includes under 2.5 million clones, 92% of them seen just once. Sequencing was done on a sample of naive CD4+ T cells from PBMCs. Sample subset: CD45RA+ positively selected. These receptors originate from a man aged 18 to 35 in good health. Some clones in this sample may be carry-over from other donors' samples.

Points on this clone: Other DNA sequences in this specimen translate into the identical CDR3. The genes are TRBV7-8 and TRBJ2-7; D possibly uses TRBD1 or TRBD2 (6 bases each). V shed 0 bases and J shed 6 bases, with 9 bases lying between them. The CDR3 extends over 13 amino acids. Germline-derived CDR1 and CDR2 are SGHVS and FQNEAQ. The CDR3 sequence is CASSLAGGREQYF. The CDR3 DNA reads TGTGCCAGCAGCTTAGCTGGGGGGCGCGAGCAGTACTTC.

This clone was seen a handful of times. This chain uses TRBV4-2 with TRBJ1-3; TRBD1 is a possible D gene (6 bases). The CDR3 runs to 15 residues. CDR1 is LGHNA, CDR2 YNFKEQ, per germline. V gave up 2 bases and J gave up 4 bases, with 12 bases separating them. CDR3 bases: TGTGCCAGCAGCCAACCACAGGGACCCGGAAACACCATATATTTT. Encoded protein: CASSQPQGPGNTIYF.